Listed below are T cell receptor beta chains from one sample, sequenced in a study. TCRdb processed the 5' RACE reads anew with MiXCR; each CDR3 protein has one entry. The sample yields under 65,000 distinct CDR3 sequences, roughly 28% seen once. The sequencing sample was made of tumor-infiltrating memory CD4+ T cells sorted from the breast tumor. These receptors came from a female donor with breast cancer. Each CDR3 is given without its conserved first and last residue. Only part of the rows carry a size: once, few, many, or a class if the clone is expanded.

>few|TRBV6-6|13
ASTPYGGGYNEQF
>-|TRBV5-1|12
ASTLAGAGETQY
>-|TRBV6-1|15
ASRARGRAEMNTEAF
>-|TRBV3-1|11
ASSQYGGQPQH
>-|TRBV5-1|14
ASSLGSDPEGETQY
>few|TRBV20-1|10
SATRDTDTQY
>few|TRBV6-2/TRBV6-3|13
ASSETSLGYYEQY
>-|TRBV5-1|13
ASSFRQGSTDTQY
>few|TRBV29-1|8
SVDRGGYT
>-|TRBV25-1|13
ASSDPGQGRDEQF
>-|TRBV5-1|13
ASSPGTSGKNIQY
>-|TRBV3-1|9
ASSQAIEQF
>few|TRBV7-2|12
ASSPAGSNYGYT
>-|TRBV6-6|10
ASMDSSHEQY
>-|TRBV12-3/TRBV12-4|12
ASSLVPANTEAF
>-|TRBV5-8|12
ASSRRQANYGYT
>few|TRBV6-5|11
ASSRTSVNEQF
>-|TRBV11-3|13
ASSLQGAGHNEQF
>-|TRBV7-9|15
ASSKVTRWAGANEQF
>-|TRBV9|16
ASSSEPSGTTFSHEQY
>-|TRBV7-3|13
ASSPQGGGNSPLH
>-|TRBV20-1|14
SARDSLHINNSPLH
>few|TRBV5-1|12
ASSLASPRETQY
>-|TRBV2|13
ASMTYGSMNTEAF
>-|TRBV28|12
ASRGGGGNQPQH
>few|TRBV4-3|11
ASSQGTITEAF
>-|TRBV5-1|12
ASSLAEEGAEAF
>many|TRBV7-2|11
ASSLTQTRGYT
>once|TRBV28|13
ASSAPTSGSYEQY
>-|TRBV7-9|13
ASSLAPEGVNIQY
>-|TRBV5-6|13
ASSLSNRVWETQY
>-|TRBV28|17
ASTPGQGRTSGKTGELF
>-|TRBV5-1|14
ASSLMDSRAGNTIY
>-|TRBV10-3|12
AISDSGKRETQY
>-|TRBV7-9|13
ASSLGGRLDETQY
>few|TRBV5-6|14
ASSFPGLSPYNEQF
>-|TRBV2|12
ASSDALIKDTQY
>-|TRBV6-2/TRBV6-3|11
ASSYWDPIAQY
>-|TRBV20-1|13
SARDKAGYQETQY
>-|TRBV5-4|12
ASSFKGALRGYT
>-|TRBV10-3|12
AIRSAGTNYEQY
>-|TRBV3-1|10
ASSQGQIGLF
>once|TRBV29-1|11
SVARGDSYEQY
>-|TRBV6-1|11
ASSEPGTAEQY
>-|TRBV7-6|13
ASSSDAGPNYGYT
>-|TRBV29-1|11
SVEVRRGEKLF